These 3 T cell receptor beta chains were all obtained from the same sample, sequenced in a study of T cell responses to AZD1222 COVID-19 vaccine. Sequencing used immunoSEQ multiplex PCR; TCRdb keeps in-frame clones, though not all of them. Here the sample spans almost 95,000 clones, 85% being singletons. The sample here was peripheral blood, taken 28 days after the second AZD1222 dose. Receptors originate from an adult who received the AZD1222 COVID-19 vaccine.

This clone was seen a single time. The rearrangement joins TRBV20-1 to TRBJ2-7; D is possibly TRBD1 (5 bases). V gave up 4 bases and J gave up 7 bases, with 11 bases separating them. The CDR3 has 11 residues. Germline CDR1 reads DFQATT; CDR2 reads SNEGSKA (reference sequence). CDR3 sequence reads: CSATLGAEQYF. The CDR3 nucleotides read TGCAGTGCTACCCTTGGGGCGGAGCAGTACTTC.

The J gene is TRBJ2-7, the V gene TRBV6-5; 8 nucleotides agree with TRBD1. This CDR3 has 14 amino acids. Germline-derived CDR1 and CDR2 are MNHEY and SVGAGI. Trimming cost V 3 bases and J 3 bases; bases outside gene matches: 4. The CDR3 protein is CASSYQGADYEQYF. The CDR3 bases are TGTGCCAGCAGTTATCAGGGGGCGGACTACGAGCAGTACTTC.

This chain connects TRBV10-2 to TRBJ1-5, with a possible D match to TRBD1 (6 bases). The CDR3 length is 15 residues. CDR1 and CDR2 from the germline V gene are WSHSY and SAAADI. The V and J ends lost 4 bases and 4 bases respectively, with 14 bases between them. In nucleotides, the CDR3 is TGCGCCAGCAGTGTGACAGGACAGCCGAATCAGCCCCAGCATTTT. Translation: CASSVTGQPNQPQHF.